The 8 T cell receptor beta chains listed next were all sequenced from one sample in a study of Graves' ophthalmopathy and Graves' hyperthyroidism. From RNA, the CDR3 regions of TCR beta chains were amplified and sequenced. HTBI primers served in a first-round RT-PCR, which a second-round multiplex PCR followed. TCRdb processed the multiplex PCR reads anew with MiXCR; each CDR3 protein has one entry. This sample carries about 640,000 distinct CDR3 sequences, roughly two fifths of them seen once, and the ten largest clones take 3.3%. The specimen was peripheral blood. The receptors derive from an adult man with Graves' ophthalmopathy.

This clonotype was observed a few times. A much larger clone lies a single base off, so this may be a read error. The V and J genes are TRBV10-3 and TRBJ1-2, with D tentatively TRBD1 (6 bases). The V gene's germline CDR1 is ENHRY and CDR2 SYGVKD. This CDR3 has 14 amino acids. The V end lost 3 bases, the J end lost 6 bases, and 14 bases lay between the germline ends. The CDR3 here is CAISDYGRGDGYTF. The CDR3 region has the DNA TGTGCCATCAGTGATTACGGCAGGGGAGATGGCTACACCTTC.

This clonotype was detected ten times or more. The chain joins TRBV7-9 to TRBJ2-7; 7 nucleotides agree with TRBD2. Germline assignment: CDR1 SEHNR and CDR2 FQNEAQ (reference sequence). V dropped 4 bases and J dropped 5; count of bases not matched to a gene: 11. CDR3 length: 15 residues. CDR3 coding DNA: TGTGCCAGCAGCTCAACGGCAGGGACTAATGACGAGCAGTACTTC. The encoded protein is CASSSTAGTNDEQYF.

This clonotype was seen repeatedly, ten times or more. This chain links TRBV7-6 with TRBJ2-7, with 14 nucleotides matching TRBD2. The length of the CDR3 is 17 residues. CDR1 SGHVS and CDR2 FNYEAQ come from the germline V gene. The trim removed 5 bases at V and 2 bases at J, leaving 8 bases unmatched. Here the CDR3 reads CASSPGLAGATAYEQYF. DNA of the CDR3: TGTGCCAGCAGCCCGGGACTAGCGGGAGCAACGGCCTACGAGCAGTACTTC.

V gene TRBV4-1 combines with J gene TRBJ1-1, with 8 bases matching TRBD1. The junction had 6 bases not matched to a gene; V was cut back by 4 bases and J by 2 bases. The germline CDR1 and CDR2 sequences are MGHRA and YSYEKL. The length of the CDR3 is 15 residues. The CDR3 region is CASSPRTGTNTEAFF. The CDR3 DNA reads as TGCGCCAGCAGCCCAAGGACAGGGACAAACACTGAAGCTTTCTTT.

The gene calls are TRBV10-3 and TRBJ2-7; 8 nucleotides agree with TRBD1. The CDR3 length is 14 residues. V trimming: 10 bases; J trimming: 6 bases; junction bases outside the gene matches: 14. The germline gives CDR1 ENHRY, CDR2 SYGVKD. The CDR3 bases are TGTGCCAGCTCACAACAGGGGGAAGAGGCCGAGCAGTACTTC. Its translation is CASSQQGEEAEQYF.

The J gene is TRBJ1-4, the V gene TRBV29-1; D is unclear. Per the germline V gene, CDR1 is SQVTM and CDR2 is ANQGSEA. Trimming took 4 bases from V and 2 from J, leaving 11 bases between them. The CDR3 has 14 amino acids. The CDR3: CSVGEGGTNEKLFF. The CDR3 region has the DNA TGCAGCGTTGGCGAGGGTGGTACTAATGAAAAACTGTTTTTT. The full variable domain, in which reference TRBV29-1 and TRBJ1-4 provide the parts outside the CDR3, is SAVISQKPSRDICQRGTSLTIQCQVDSQVTMMFWYRQQPGQSLTLIATANQGSEATYESGFVIDKFPISRPNLTFSTLTVSNMSPEDSSIYLCSVGEGGTNEKLFFGSGTQLSVL.

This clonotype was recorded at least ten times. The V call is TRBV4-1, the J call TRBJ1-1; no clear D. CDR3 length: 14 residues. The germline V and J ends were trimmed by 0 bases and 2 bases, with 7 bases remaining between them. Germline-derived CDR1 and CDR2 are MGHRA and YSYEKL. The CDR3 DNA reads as TGCGCCAGCAGCCAAGAGTGGCGTAACACTGAAGCTTTCTTT. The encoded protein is CASSQEWRNTEAFF.

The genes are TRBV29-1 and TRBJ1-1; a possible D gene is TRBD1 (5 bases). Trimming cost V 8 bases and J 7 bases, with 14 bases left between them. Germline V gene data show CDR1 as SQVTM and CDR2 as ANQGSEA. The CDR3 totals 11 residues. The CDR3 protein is CSFNQGLEAFF. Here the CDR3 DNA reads TGCAGCTTTAATCAGGGTCTTGAAGCTTTCTTT.